The entry below describes one T cell receptor (beta chain). As yet, its antigen is unknown. Amplification used 60 Vbeta primers and 13 Jbeta primers. Sequencing was performed with immunoSEQ multiplex PCR; in TCRdb, only in-frame clones are kept and a portion is missing. The sample records about 180,000 clones, around four fifths being singletons. The CDR3 spans 14 residues. Germline V gene data show CDR1 as LNHDA and CDR2 as SQIVND (reference sequence). Trimming left V 4 bases short and J 3 bases short, with 12 bases between. This sample is part of a study of cytomegalovirus exposure and HLA in healthy donors. Study results and limitations: Many donors carried some public TCRs, although rarity characterized most TCR sequences.

The chain is built from TRBV19 and TRBJ1-1; TRBD1 might be the D (5 bases). Sequenced sample: PBMCs. The clonotype comes from a girl aged 5-17 years in good health and CMV-seropositive. CDR3 residues: CASSTGLWDTEAFF. The CDR3 DNA sequence: TGTGCCAGTAGTACGGGACTCTGGGACACTGAAGCTTTCTTT.